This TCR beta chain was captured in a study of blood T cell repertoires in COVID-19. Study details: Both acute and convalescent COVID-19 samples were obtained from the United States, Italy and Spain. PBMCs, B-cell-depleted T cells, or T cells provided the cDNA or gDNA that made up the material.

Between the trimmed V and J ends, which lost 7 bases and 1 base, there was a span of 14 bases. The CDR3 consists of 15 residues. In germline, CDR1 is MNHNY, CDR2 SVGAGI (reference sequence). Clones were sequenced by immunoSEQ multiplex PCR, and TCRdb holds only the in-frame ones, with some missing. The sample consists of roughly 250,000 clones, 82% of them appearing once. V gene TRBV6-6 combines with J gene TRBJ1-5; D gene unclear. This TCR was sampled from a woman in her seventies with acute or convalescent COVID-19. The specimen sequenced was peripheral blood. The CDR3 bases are TGTGCCAGCACCGAACTTGAGGGAAGCAATCAGCCCCAGCATTTT. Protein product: CASTELEGSNQPQHF.